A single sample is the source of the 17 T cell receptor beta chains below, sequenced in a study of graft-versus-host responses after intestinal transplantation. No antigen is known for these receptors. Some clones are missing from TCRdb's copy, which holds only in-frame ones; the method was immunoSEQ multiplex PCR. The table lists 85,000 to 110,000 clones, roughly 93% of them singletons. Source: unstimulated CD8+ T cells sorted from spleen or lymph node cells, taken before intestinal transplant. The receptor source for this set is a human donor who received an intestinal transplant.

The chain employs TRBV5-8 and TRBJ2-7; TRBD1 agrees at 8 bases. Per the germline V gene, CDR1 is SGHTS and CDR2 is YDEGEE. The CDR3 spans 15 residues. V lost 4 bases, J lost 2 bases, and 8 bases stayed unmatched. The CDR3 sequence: CASSPRGTGAYEQYF. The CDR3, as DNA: TGTGCCAGCAGCCCGAGGGGGACAGGAGCCTACGAGCAGTACTTC. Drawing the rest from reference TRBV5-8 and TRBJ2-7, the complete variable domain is EAGVTQSPTHLIKTRGQQATLRCSPISGHTSVYWYQQALGLGLQFLLWYDEGEERNRGNFPPRFSGRQFPNYSSELNVNALELEDSALYLCASSPRGTGAYEQYFGPGTRLTVT.

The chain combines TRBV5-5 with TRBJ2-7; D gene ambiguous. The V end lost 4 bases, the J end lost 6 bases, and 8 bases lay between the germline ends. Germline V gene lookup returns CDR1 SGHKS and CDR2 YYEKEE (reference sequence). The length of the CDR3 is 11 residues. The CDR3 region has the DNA TGTGCCAGCAGCCCGGGTCTCGAGCAGTACTTC. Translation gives CASSPGLEQYF. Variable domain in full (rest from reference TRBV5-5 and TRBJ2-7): DAGVTQSPTHLIKTRGQQVTLRCSPISGHKSVSWYQQVLGQGPQFIFQYYEKEERGRGNFPDRFSARQFPNYSSELNVNALLLGDSALYLCASSPGLEQYFGPGTRLTVT.

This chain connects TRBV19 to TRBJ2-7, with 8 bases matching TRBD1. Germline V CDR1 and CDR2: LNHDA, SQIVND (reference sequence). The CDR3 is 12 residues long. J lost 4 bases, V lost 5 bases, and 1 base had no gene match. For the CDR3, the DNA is TGTGCCAGTAGTCAGGGGGCTTACGAGCAGTACTTC. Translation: CASSQGAYEQYF.

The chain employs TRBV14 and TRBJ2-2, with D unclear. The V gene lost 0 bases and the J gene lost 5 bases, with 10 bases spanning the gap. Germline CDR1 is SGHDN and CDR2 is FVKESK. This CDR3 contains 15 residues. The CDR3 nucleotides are TGTGCCAGCAGCCAAGAACACCCAGCGACCGGGGAGCTGTTTTTT. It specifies CASSQEHPATGELFF.

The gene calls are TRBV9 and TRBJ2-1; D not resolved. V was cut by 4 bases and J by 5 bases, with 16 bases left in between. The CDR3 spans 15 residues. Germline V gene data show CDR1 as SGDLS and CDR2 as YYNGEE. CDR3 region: CASSSKTYSDNEQFF. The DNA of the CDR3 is TGTGCCAGCAGCTCTAAGACCTACTCGGACAATGAGCAGTTCTTC.

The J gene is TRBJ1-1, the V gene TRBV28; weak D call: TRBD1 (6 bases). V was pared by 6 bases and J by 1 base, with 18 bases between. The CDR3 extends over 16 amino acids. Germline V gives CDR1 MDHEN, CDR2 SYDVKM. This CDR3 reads CASSLYQGRRNTEAFF. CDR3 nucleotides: TGTGCCAGCAGCCTATATCAGGGGCGCCGGAACACTGAAGCTTTCTTT.

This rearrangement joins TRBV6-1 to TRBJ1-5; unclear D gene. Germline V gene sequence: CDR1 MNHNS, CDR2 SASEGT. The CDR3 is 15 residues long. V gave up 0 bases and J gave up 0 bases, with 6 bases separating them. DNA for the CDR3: TGTGCCAGCAGTGAAGCCGGTTATAGCAATCAGCCCCAGCATTTT. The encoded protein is CASSEAGYSNQPQHF.

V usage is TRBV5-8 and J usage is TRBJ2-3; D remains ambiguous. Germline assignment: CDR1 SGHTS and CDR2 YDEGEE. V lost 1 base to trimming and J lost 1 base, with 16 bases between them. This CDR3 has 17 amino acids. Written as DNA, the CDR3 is TGTGCCAGCAGCTTGCGTCCGTCGGAATGGGGCACAGATACGCAGTATTTT. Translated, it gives CASSLRPSEWGTDTQYF.

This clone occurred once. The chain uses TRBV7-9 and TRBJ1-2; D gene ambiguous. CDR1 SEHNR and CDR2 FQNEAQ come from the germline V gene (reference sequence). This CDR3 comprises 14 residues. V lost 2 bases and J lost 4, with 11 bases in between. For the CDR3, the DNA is TGTGCCAGCAGCTTATTGGACGGCTTCTATGGCTACACCTTC. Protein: CASSLLDGFYGYTF. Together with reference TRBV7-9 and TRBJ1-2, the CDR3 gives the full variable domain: DTGVSQNPRHKITKRGQNVTFRCDPISEHNRLYWYRQTLGQGPEFLTYFQNEAQLEKSRLLSDRFSAERPKGSFSTLEIQRTEQGDSAMYLCASSLLDGFYGYTFGSGTRLTVV.

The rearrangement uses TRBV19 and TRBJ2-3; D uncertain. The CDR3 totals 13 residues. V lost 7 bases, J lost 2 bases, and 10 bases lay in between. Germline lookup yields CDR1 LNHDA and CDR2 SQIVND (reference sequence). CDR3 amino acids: CASNAGSTDTQYF. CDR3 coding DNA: TGTGCCAGTAATGCAGGATCCACAGATACGCAGTATTTT.

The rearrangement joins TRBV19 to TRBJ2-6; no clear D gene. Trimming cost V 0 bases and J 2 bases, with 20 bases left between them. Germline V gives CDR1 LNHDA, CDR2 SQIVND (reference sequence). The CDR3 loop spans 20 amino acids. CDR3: CASSIDPFLSDRAGANVLTF. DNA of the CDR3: TGTGCCAGTAGTATAGACCCCTTTTTGTCGGATAGGGCTGGGGCCAACGTCCTGACTTTC.

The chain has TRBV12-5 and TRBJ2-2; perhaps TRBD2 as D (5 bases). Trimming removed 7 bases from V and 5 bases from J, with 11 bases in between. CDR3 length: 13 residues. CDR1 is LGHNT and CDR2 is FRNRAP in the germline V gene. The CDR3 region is CASARTGTGELFF. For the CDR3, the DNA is TGTGCTAGTGCTAGGACGGGAACCGGGGAGCTGTTTTTT. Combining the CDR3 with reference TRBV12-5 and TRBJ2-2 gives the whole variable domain DARVTQTPRHKVTEMGQEVTMRCQPILGHNTVFWYRQTMMQGLELLAYFRNRAPLDDSGMPKDRFSAEMPDATLATLKIQPSEPRDSAVYFCASARTGTGELFFGEGSRLTVL.

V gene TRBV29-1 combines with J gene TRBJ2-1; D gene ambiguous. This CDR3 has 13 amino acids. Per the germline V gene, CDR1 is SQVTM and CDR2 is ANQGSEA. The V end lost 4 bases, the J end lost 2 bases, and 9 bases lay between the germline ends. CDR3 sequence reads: CSVGNSPYNEQFF. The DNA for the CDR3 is TGCAGCGTTGGAAATTCCCCCTACAATGAGCAGTTCTTC.

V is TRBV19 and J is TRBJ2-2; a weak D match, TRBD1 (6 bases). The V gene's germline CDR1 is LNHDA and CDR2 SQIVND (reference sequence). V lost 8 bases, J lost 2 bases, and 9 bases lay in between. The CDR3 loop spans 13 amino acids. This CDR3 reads CASWDINTGELFF. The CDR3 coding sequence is TGTGCCAGTTGGGACATTAACACCGGGGAGCTGTTTTTT.

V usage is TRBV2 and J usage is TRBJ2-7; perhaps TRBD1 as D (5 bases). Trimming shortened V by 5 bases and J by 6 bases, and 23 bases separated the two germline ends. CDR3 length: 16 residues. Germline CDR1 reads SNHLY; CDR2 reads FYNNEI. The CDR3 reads CASSLSGAYNSREQYF. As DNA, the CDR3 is TGTGCCAGCAGTCTGTCTGGGGCCTACAATAGTCGCGAGCAGTACTTC.

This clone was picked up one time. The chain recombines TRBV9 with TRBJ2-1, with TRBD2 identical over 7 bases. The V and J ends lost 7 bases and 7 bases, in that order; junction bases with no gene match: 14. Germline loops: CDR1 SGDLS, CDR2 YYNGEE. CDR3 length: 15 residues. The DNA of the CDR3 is TGTGCCAGCTCCTGGGGGGGAGGATACGAGAATGAGCAGTTCTTC. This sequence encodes CASSWGGGYENEQFF. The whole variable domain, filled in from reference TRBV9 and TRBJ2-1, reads DSGVTQTPKHLITATGQRVTLRCSPRSGDLSVYWYQQSLDQGLQFLIQYYNGEERAKGNILERFSAQQFPDLHSELNLSSLELGDSALYFCASSWGGGYENEQFFGPGTRLTVL.

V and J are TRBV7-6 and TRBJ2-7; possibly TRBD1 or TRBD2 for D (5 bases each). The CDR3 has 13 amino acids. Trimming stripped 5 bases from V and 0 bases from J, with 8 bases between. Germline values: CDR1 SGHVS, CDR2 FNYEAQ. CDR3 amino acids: CASSSGGSYEQYF. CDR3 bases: TGTGCCAGCAGCAGTGGGGGCTCCTACGAGCAGTACTTC.